These 16 T cell receptor beta chains were sequenced from one sample in a study of blood T cell repertoires in COVID-19. Sequencing was performed with immunoSEQ multiplex PCR; in TCRdb, only in-frame clones are kept and a portion is missing. This repertoire shows some 70,000 clones, 80% to 85% found once; its top ten account for under 5%. Specimen: peripheral blood. The source is a woman aged 55-70 years with acute or convalescent COVID-19.

The J gene is TRBJ2-7, the V gene TRBV6-5; the match to TRBD1 covers 7 bases. V trimming: 5 bases; J trimming: 6 bases; junction bases outside the gene matches: 7. The CDR3 runs to 13 residues. The germline V gene encodes CDR1 MNHEY and CDR2 SVGAGI. The CDR3 reads CASSRTGPSEQYF. DNA of the CDR3: TGTGCCAGCAGTAGGACAGGTCCCTCCGAGCAGTACTTC.

The chain links TRBV7-9 to TRBJ1-4; no clear D gene. The CDR3 is made up of 14 amino acids. The V end was cut by 0 bases, the J end by 10 bases, with 12 bases between. The germline V gene encodes CDR1 SEHNR and CDR2 FQNEAQ (reference sequence). CDR3 sequence (DNA): TGTGCCAGCAGCTTAGCCGGACTCGGGCGAAAACTGTTTTTT. This codes for CASSLAGLGRKLFF.

The chain couples TRBV9 to TRBJ2-3, with TRBD2 matching 8 bases. The V gene's germline CDR1 is SGDLS and CDR2 YYNGEE. The trim removed 1 base at V and 4 bases at J, leaving 8 bases unmatched. CDR3 length: 16 residues. The CDR3 reads CASSVLAGGTPDTQYF. The CDR3 DNA sequence: TGTGCCAGCAGCGTACTCGCGGGGGGAACGCCAGATACGCAGTATTTT.

The sample holds one count of this clone. This sequence joins TRBV9 and TRBJ1-5; D unclear. Germline V CDR1 and CDR2: SGDLS, YYNGEE. The CDR3 extends over 13 amino acids. Trimming removed 0 bases from V and 5 bases from J, with 6 bases in between. This CDR3 reads CASSVDLYQPQHF. As DNA, the CDR3 is TGTGCCAGCAGCGTAGACCTATATCAGCCCCAGCATTTT.

V and J are TRBV24-1 and TRBJ1-1; D may be TRBD1 (5 bases). This CDR3 is built from 21 residues. CDR1 is KGHDR and CDR2 is SFDVKD in the germline V gene. Trimming cost V 4 bases and J 1 base, with 30 bases left between them. In DNA form, the CDR3 reads TGTGCCACCAGTGACCCGTCCAGGCGGGAGGGACCCTCTACTGGGAACACTGAAGCTTTCTTT. It translates to CATSDPSRREGPSTGNTEAFF.

This clone was seen a handful of times. The gene calls are TRBV12-2 and TRBJ2-7; the tabulated D call, TRBD2, remains unverified against the DNA. TRBV12-2 is termed a pseudogene. The CDR3 length is 15 residues. Written as DNA, the CDR3 is TGTGCAAGTCGCTTAGGGGGGGTCCAGTCCTACGAGCAGTACTTC. Protein product: CASRLGGVQSYEQYF.

CDR3 in amino acids: CASSSGTAGNTIYF. Written as DNA, the CDR3 is TGTGCCAGTAGTAGCGGGACAGCTGGAAACACCATATATTTT. The genes are TRBV19 and TRBJ1-3; 7 bases line up with TRBD1. The CDR3 extends over 14 amino acids. CDR1 LNHDA and CDR2 SQIVND come from the germline V gene (reference sequence). The V gene end was trimmed by 4 bases and the J gene end by 2 bases; junction bases not matched to a gene: 2. Complete variable domain (other parts from reference TRBV19 and TRBJ1-3): DGGITQSPKYLFRKEGQNVTLSCEQNLNHDAMYWYRQDPGQGLRLIYYSQIVNDFQKGDIAEGYSVSREKKESFPLTVTSAQKNPTAFYLCASSSGTAGNTIYFGEGSWLTVV.

The CDR3 sequence is CATSDFGTEQFF. CDR3 DNA sequence: TGTGCCACCAGTGATTTTGGCACCGAGCAGTTCTTC. This chain joins TRBV24-1 and TRBJ2-1; no reliable D call. V was trimmed by 1 base and J by 10 bases, leaving 7 bases between them. Germline CDR1 KGHDR, CDR2 SFDVKD. The CDR3 runs to 12 residues.

V usage is TRBV12-3 or TRBV12-4 and J usage is TRBJ1-3; no clear D gene. This CDR3 spans 12 amino acids. Trimming shortened V by 7 bases and J by 1 base, and 5 bases separated the two germline ends. The CDR3 is CASTVSGNTIYF. DNA for the CDR3: TGTGCCAGCACCGTTTCTGGAAACACCATATATTTT.

The genes are TRBV3-1 (or the pseudogene TRBV3-2) and TRBJ1-2; tentatively, D is TRBD1 (6 bases). The CDR3 contains 14 residues. V lost 1 base and J 0 bases, leaving 6 bases between the germline ends. Germline CDR1 is LGHDT and CDR2 is YNNKEL (reference sequence). The chain's CDR3 is CASSQGTANYGYTF. Here the CDR3 DNA reads TGTGCCAGCAGCCAAGGGACAGCTAACTATGGCTACACCTTC.

The V call is TRBV4-1, the J call TRBJ1-4; 7 bases line up with TRBD1. The trim removed 8 bases at V and 0 bases at J, leaving 6 bases unmatched. Germline-derived CDR1 and CDR2 are MGHRA and YSYEKL. This CDR3 is built from 15 residues. CDR3 bases: TGCGCCAGCGGCAGGGGGTACTCAACTAATGAAAAACTGTTTTTT. This sequence encodes CASGRGYSTNEKLFF.

The chain has TRBV6-6 and TRBJ1-5; the match to TRBD1 covers 7 bases. The trim removed 9 bases at V and 7 bases at J, leaving 12 bases unmatched. The CDR3 has 14 residues. Germline V gene lookup returns CDR1 MNHNY and CDR2 SVGAGI (reference sequence). CDR3 bases: TGTGCCAGTACTACAGGGGCTCCCGGACAGCCCCAGCATTTT. It codes for CASTTGAPGQPQHF.

V is TRBV6-5 and J is TRBJ1-1, with a possible D match to TRBD1 (5 bases). V lost 6 bases, J lost 5 bases, and 10 bases lay in between. Germline CDR1 reads MNHEY; CDR2 reads SVGAGI. CDR3 length: 12 residues. CDR3: CASSHRGTEAFF. CDR3 nucleotides: TGTGCCAGCAGCCACCGGGGGACTGAAGCTTTCTTT.

The gene calls are TRBV19 and TRBJ2-7, with TRBD1 matching 8 bases. The germline V gene has CDR1 LNHDA and CDR2 SQIVND (reference sequence). After removal of 1 base from V and 3 bases from J, the junction contained 2 bases not matched to a gene. The CDR3 has 14 residues. CDR3 nucleotides: TGTGCCAGTAGTATAGGGACAGGGTTCTACGAGCAGTACTTC. Encoded protein: CASSIGTGFYEQYF.

Many counts were recorded for this clone. CDR3 sequence: CASTAGTGVLTYNSPLHF. The CDR3 coding sequence is TGTGCCAGTACTGCAGGGACAGGCGTCTTGACATATAATTCACCCCTCCACTTT. This chain links TRBV19 with TRBJ1-6, with 8 positions matching TRBD1. V lost 7 bases and J lost 4; bases outside the gene matches: 15. There are 18 residues in the CDR3. CDR1 is LNHDA and CDR2 is SQIVND in the germline V gene (reference sequence). Combining the CDR3 with reference TRBV19 and TRBJ1-6 gives the whole variable domain DGGITQSPKYLFRKEGQNVTLSCEQNLNHDAMYWYRQDPGQGLRLIYYSQIVNDFQKGDIAEGYSVSREKKESFPLTVTSAQKNPTAFYLCASTAGTGVLTYNSPLHFGNGTRLTVT.

This clone appeared once. The chain couples TRBV20-1 to TRBJ1-5; D ambiguous. Between the trimmed V and J ends, which lost 3 bases and 5 bases, there was a span of 8 bases. Germline V gives CDR1 DFQATT, CDR2 SNEGSKA (reference sequence). The CDR3 has 12 residues. The CDR3 loop reads CSASAGDQPQHF. CDR3 nucleotides: TGCAGTGCTAGTGCCGGAGATCAGCCCCAGCATTTT.